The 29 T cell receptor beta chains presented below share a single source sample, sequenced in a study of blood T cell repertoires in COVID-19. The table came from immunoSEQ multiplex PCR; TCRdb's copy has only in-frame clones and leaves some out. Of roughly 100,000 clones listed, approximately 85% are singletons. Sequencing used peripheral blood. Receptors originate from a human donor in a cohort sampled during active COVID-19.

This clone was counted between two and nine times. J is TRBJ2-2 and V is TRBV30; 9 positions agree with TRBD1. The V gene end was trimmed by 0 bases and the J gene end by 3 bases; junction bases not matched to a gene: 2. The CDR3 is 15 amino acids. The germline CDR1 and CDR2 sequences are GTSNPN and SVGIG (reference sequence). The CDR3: CAWSVGTGYTGELFF. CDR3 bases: TGTGCCTGGAGTGTTGGGACAGGGTACACCGGGGAGCTGTTTTTT.

The CDR3 DNA sequence: TGTGCCAGCAGCTTAGCCGGGACAGGCTATAACTATGGCTACACCTTC. Amino acids: CASSLAGTGYNYGYTF. The V gene is TRBV11-2, the J gene TRBJ1-2; 8 bases map to TRBD1. Germline V CDR1 and CDR2: SGHAT, FQNNGV. J was trimmed by 1 base and V by 1 base; bases with no gene match: 5. The CDR3 runs 16 residues.

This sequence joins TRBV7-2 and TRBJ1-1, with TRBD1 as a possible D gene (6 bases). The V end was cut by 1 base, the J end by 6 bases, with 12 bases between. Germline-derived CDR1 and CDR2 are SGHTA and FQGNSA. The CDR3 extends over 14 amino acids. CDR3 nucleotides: TGTGCCAGCAGCTTAGATCACAGGGTGGCTGAAGCTTTCTTT. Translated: CASSLDHRVAEAFF.

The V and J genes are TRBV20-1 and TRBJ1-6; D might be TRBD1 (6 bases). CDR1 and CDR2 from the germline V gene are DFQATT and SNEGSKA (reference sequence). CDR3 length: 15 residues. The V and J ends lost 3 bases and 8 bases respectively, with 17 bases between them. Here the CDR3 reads CSASPTGTPDSPLHF. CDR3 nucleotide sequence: TGCAGTGCTAGTCCGACCGGGACACCAGATTCACCCCTCCACTTT.

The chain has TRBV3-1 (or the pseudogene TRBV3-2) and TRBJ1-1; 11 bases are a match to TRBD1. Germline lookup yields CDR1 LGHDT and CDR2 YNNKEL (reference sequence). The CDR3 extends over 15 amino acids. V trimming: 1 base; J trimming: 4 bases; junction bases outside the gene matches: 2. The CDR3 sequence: CASSQAGTGGTEAFF. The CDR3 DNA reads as TGTGCCAGCAGCCAAGCCGGGACAGGGGGCACTGAAGCTTTCTTT.

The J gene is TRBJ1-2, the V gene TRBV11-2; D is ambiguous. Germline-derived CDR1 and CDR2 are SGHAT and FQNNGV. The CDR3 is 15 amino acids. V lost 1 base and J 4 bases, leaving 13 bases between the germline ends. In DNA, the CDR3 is TGTGCCAGCAGCTTAGGTGGCTGGTCGTCCTATGGCTACACCTTC. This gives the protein CASSLGGWSSYGYTF.

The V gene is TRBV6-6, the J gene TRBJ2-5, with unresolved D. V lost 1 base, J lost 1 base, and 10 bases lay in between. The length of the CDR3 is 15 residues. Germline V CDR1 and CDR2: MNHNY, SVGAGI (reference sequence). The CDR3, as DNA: TGTGCCAGCAGTTACTATGGGCAGCCCCAAGAGACCCAGTACTTC. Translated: CASSYYGQPQETQYF.

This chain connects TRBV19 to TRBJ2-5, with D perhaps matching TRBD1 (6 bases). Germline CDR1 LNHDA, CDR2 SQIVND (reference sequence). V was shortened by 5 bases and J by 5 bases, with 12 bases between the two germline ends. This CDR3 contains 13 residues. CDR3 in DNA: TGTGCCAGTAGTCCTTGGACAGAGGAGACCCAGTACTTC. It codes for CASSPWTEETQYF.

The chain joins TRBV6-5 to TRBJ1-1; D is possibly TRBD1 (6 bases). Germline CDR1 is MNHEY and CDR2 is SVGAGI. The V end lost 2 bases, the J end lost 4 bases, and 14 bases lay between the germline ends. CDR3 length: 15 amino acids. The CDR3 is CASSYVSGVRTEAFF. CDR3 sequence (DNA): TGTGCCAGCAGTTACGTTTCAGGGGTACGCACTGAAGCTTTCTTT.

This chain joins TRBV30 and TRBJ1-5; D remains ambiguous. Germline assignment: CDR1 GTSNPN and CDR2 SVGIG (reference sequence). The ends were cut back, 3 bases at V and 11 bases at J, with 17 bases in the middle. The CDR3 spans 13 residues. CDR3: CAWSARHERTQHF. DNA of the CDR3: TGTGCCTGGAGCGCTCGACACGAAAGAACCCAGCATTTT.

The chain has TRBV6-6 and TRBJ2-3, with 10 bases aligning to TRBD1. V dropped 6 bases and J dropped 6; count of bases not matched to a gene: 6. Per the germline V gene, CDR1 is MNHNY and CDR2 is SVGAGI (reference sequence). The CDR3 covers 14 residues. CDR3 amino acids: CASSQTGGVDTQYF. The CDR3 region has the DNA TGTGCCAGCAGCCAGACAGGGGGCGTGGATACGCAGTATTTT.

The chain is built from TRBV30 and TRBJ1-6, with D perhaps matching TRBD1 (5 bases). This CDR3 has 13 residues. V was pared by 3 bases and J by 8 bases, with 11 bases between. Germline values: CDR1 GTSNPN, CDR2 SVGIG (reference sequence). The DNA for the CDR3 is TGTGCCTGGAGAGGAGGGGATTATTCACCCCTCCACTTT. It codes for CAWRGGDYSPLHF.

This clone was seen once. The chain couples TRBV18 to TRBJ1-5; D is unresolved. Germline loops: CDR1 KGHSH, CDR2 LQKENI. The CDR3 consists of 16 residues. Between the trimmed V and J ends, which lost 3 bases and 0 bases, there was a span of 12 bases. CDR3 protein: CASSPDLGLSNQPQHF. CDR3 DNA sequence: TGTGCCAGCTCACCCGACTTAGGCCTTAGCAATCAGCCCCAGCATTTT.

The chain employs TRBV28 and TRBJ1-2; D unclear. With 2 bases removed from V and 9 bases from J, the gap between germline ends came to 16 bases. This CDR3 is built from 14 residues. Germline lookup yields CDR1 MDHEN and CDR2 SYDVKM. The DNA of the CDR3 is TGTGCCAGCAGTTTAATCAGTACCCCGGGTAGCTACACCTTC. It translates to CASSLISTPGSYTF.

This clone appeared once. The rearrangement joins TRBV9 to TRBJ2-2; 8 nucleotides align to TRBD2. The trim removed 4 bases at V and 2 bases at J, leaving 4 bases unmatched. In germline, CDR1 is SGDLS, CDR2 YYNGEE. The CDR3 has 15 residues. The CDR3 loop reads CASSLAGINTGELFF. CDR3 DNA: TGTGCCAGCAGCTTAGCGGGAATTAACACCGGGGAGCTGTTTTTT.

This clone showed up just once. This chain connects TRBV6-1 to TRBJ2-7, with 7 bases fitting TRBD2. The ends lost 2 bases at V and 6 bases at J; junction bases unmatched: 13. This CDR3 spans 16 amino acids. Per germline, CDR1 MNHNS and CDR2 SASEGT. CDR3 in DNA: TGTGCCAGCAGTGAATCGGCGGGGGTGGCCCGGGGCGAGCAGTACTTC. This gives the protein CASSESAGVARGEQYF.

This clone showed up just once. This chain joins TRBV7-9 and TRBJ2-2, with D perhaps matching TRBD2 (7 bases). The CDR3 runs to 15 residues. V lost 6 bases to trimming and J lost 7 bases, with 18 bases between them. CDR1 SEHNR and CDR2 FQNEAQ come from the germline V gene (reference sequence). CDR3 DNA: TGTGCCAGCAGGCGATACGGGGGGCAAGGCGGGGAGCTGTTTTTT. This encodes CASRRYGGQGGELFF.

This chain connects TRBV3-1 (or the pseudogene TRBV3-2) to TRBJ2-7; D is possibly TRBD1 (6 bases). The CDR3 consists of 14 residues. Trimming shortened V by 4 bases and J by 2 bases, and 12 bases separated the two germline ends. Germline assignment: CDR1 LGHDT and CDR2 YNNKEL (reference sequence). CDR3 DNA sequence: TGTGCCAGCAGCCTAATCCGGGACACCTACGAGCAGTACTTC. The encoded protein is CASSLIRDTYEQYF.

Written as DNA, the CDR3 is TGTGCCAGCAGCTTAGCTGGCGGGGCGAACACCGGGGAGCTGTTTTTT. It codes for CASSLAGGANTGELFF. The chain employs TRBV7-2 and TRBJ2-2; a weak D match, TRBD2 (6 bases). V was clipped by 0 bases and J by 0 bases, with 8 bases between them. CDR1 is SGHTA and CDR2 is FQGNSA in the germline V gene. The CDR3 totals 16 residues. Using reference TRBV7-2 and TRBJ2-2 for the parts outside the CDR3, the full variable domain is GAGVSQSPSNKVTEKGKDVELRCDPISGHTALYWYRQSLGQGLEFLIYFQGNSAPDKSGLPSDRFSAERTGGSVSTLTIQRTQQEDSAVYLCASSLAGGANTGELFFGEGSRLTVL.

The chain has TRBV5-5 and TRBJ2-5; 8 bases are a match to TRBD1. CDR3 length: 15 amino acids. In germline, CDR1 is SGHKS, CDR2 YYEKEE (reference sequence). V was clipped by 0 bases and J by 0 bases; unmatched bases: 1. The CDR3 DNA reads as TGTGCCAGCAGCTTGGGGACAGGGAACCAAGAGACCCAGTACTTC. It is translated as CASSLGTGNQETQYF.

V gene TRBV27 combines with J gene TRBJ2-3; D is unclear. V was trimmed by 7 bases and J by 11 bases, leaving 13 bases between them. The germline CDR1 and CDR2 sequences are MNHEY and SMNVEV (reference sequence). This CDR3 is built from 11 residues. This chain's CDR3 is CASTPIRRQYF. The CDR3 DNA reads TGTGCCAGCACCCCGATTAGGAGGCAGTATTTT.

The CDR3 nucleotides are TGTGCCAGCAGCTTGGTTGCAGGGGGCTATGGCTACACCTTC. Protein: CASSLVAGGYGYTF. This chain uses TRBV11-2 with TRBJ1-2, with TRBD1 identical over 7 bases. Germline values: CDR1 SGHAT, CDR2 FQNNGV. V lost 3 bases and J lost 4; bases outside the gene matches: 5. CDR3 length equals 14 residues.

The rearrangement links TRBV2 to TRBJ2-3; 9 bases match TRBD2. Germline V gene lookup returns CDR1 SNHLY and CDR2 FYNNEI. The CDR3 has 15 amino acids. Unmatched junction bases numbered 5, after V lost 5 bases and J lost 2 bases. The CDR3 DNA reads TGTGCCAGCAGTCCTAGCGGGGTCTTCACAGATACGCAGTATTTT. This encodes CASSPSGVFTDTQYF.

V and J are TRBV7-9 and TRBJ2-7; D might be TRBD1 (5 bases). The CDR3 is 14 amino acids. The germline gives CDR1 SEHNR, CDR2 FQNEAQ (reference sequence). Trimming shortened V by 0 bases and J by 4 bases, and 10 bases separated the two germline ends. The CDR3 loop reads CASSLAGQGYEQYF. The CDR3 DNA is TGTGCCAGCAGCTTAGCGGGGCAGGGATACGAGCAGTACTTC.

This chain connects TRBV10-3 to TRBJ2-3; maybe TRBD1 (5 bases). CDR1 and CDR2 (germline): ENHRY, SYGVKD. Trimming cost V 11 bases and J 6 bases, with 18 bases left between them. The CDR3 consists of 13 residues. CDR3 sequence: CASQDTNRDTQYF. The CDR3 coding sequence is TGTGCCTCCCAAGACACTAACAGGGATACGCAGTATTTT.

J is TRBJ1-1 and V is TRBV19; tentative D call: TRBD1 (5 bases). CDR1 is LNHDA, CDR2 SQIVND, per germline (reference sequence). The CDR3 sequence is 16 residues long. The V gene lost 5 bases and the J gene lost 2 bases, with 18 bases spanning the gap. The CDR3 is CASSALPGLNNTEAFF. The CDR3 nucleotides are TGTGCCAGTAGTGCTCTCCCGGGACTAAACAACACTGAAGCTTTCTTT.

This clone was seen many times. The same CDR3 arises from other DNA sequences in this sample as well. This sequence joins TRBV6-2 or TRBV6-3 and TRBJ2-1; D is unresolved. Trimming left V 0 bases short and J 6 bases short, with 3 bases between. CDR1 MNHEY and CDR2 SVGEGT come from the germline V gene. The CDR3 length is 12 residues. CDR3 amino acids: CASSYSGNEQFF. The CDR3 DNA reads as TGTGCCAGCAGTTACTCCGGCAATGAGCAGTTCTTC.

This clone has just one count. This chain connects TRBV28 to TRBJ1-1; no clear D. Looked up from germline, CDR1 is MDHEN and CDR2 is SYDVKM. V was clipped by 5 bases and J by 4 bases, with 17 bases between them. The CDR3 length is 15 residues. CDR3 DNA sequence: TGTGCCAGCAGTACCTCAGGAGGGCCGGGCACTGAAGCTTTCTTT. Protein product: CASSTSGGPGTEAFF.

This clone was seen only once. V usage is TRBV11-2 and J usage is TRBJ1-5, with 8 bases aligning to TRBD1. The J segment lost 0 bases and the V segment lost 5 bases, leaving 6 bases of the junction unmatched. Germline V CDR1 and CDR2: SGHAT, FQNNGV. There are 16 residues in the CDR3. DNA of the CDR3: TGTGCCAGCAGCGACGGGACAGGTTATAGCAATCAGCCCCAGCATTTT. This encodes CASSDGTGYSNQPQHF.